Following are 31 T cell receptor beta chains from one sample sequenced in a study of blood T cell repertoires in COVID-19. Measured with immunoSEQ multiplex PCR; TCRdb has only the in-frame clones, and not every one. Of 150,000 to 190,000 clones listed, 76% are singletons. Sequencing was carried out using peripheral blood. All receptors come from a woman aged 80 or over with acute or convalescent COVID-19.

V gene TRBV5-4 combines with J gene TRBJ2-3; the D gene could be TRBD1 or TRBD2 (6 bases each). The germline CDR1 and CDR2 sequences are SGHNT and YYREEE (reference sequence). V was cut by 4 bases and J by 1 base, with 22 bases left in between. The CDR3 runs to 18 residues. The CDR3 sequence is CASSLGAGLGIGTDTQYF. The CDR3 nucleotides are TGTGCCAGCAGCCTGGGGGCGGGATTGGGAATTGGCACAGATACGCAGTATTTT.

In its sample, this clone was seen a few times. The chain employs TRBV7-9 and TRBJ2-1, with 7 bases aligning to TRBD2. The CDR3 totals 16 residues. Germline lookup yields CDR1 SEHNR and CDR2 FQNEAQ (reference sequence). With V trimmed by 1 base and J by 3 bases, 6 bases remained unmatched. CDR3 residues: CASSLEVKRGYNEQFF. In nucleotides, the CDR3 is TGTGCCAGCAGCTTAGAGGTTAAGCGGGGCTACAATGAGCAGTTCTTC. The complete variable domain, with remaining parts taken from reference TRBV7-9 and TRBJ2-1, reads DTGVSQNPRHKITKRGQNVTFRCDPISEHNRLYWYRQTLGQGPEFLTYFQNEAQLEKSRLLSDRFSAERPKGSFSTLEIQRTEQGDSAMYLCASSLEVKRGYNEQFFGPGTRLTVL.

The chain is built from TRBV4-3 and TRBJ2-3, with D unclear. The length of the CDR3 is 16 residues. Germline values: CDR1 LGHNA, CDR2 YSLEER. Between the trimmed V and J ends, which lost 0 bases and 3 bases, there was a span of 13 bases. CDR3 bases: TGCGCCAGCAGCCAAGAGGTAGCTTGGAGTACAGATACGCAGTATTTT. Residues: CASSQEVAWSTDTQYF.

CDR3 region: CASSQGQGEGQPQHF. As DNA, the CDR3 is TGTGCCAGCAGCCAGGGACAGGGAGAAGGTCAGCCCCAGCATTTT. V gene TRBV4-2 combines with J gene TRBJ1-5; 9 positions agree with TRBD1. J was trimmed by 6 bases and V by 3 bases; bases with no gene match: 6. Germline-derived CDR1 and CDR2 are LGHNA and YNFKEQ. The CDR3 has 15 amino acids.

The J gene is TRBJ2-5, the V gene TRBV5-1, with 8 bases that match TRBD2. The germline V gene has CDR1 SGHRS and CDR2 YFSETQ. This CDR3 contains 16 residues. The J segment lost 5 bases and the V segment lost 4 bases, leaving 13 bases of the junction unmatched. The CDR3 reads CASSTQLSGKRETQYF. CDR3 sequence (DNA): TGCGCCAGCAGCACACAACTTAGCGGGAAGAGGGAGACCCAGTACTTC.

V usage is TRBV21-1 and J usage is TRBJ2-7; no check of the table's D call, TRBD1, against the DNA was made. TRBV21-1 is shown as a pseudogene. This CDR3 is 14 amino acids long. CDR3 bases: TGTGCCAGCAGCAACAGGGCAGAACCCTACGAGCAGTACTTC. It codes for CASSNRAEPYEQYF.

The rearrangement uses TRBV5-8 and TRBJ1-5; D is undetermined. The CDR3 spans 12 residues. Germline CDR1 and CDR2: SGHTS and YDEGEE. Trimming took 2 bases from V and 3 from J, leaving 3 bases between them. The CDR3 sequence: CASSFVNQPQHF. CDR3 DNA sequence: TGTGCCAGCAGCTTCGTCAATCAGCCCCAGCATTTT. The entire variable domain, with the rest obtained from reference TRBV5-8 and TRBJ1-5, is as follows: EAGVTQSPTHLIKTRGQQATLRCSPISGHTSVYWYQQALGLGLQFLLWYDEGEERNRGNFPPRFSGRQFPNYSSELNVNALELEDSALYLCASSFVNQPQHFGDGTRLSIL.

J is TRBJ1-5 and V is TRBV3-1 (or the pseudogene TRBV3-2); D might be TRBD1 (5 bases). Germline V CDR1 and CDR2: LGHDT, YNNKEL (reference sequence). The V end was cut by 0 bases, the J end by 1 base, with 10 bases between. This CDR3 comprises 16 residues. CDR3 coding DNA: TGTGCCAGCAGCCAAGATTGGGGCGAGAGCAATCAGCCCCAGCATTTT. This encodes CASSQDWGESNQPQHF.

The gene calls are TRBV18 and TRBJ2-1, with TRBD1 matching over 7 bases. V lost 2 bases, J lost 7 bases, and 8 bases stayed unmatched. The CDR3 loop spans 15 amino acids. CDR1 is KGHSH and CDR2 is LQKENI in the germline V gene. The CDR3 region has the DNA TGTGCCAGCTCACCAACAGGGGACCAACCAAATGAGCAGTTCTTC. This encodes CASSPTGDQPNEQFF. The full variable domain, completed using reference TRBV18 and TRBJ2-1, is NAGVMQNPRHLVRRRGQEARLRCSPMKGHSHVYWYRQLPEEGLKFMVYLQKENIIDESGMPKERFSAEFPKEGPSILRIQQVVRGDSAAYFCASSPTGDQPNEQFFGPGTRLTVL.

This clone was counted many times. This sample also contains other DNA sequences that code for the same CDR3. The rearrangement joins TRBV18 to TRBJ1-1, with 7 nucleotides matching TRBD1. The V gene end was trimmed by 6 bases and the J gene end by 1 base; junction bases not matched to a gene: 2. There are 13 residues in the CDR3. Germline V gene lookup returns CDR1 KGHSH and CDR2 LQKENI. CDR3 coding DNA: TGTGCCAGCTCCAGACAGGGGAACACTGAAGCTTTCTTT. It encodes CASSRQGNTEAFF.

V gene TRBV19 combines with J gene TRBJ2-1, with TRBD2 matching over 11 bases. From germline, CDR1 is LNHDA and CDR2 SQIVND (reference sequence). V was clipped by 3 bases and J by 8 bases; unmatched bases: 15. There are 18 residues in the CDR3. In DNA form, the CDR3 reads TGTGCCAGTAGTATTTTCCTAGCGGGAGGAGGAGCGAGCGATGAGCAGTTCTTC. The encoded protein is CASSIFLAGGGASDEQFF.

This clone was seen only once. The rearrangement links TRBV2 to TRBJ1-1; 9 bases line up with TRBD1. CDR1 is SNHLY and CDR2 is FYNNEI in the germline V gene. The CDR3 is made up of 16 amino acids. V shed 5 bases, J shed 2 bases, and the junction held 9 bases outside the gene matches. CDR3 nucleotide sequence: TGTGCCAGCAGTACCACAGGGGGCGGATTAAACACTGAAGCTTTCTTT. The encoded protein is CASSTTGGGLNTEAFF.

This clone was picked up a small number of times. This chain joins TRBV27 and TRBJ1-5, with 7 positions matching TRBD1. V dropped 5 bases and J dropped 6; count of bases not matched to a gene: 10. The germline V gene has CDR1 MNHEY and CDR2 SMNVEV (reference sequence). CDR3 length: 15 residues. The CDR3 DNA reads TGTGCCAGCAGTCCAAACAGGGGTTACTCTCAGCCCCAGCATTTT. Protein sequence: CASSPNRGYSQPQHF.

The rearrangement links TRBV10-3 to TRBJ1-6; D perhaps matches TRBD1 (6 bases). In germline, CDR1 is ENHRY, CDR2 SYGVKD. The length of the CDR3 is 15 residues. V lost 2 bases, J lost 5 bases, and 10 bases lay in between. CDR3 DNA: TGTGCCATCAGTGAGAGGGACACCCATAATTCACCCCTCCACTTT. Its translation is CAISERDTHNSPLHF.

The chain recombines TRBV7-3 with TRBJ2-3, with TRBD2 identical over 11 bases. The CDR3 spans 20 residues. J lost 2 bases, V lost 0 bases, and 13 bases had no gene match. Germline-derived CDR1 and CDR2 are SGHTA and FQGTGA. CDR3 nucleotides: TGTGCCAGCAGCTTAACTGCAACTAGCGGGAGAACCAAACTCACAGATACGCAGTATTTT. Translating it yields CASSLTATSGRTKLTDTQYF.

The rearrangement uses TRBV10-3 and TRBJ2-5, with 14 bases matching TRBD2. Germline CDR1 ENHRY, CDR2 SYGVKD. With V trimmed by 2 bases and J by 1 base, 9 bases remained unmatched. This CDR3 has 19 amino acids. The CDR3 loop is CAISEGTSGRGRPQETQYF. CDR3 nucleotide sequence: TGTGCCATCAGTGAGGGGACTAGCGGGAGAGGGCGGCCCCAAGAGACCCAGTACTTC.

The genes are TRBV29-1 and TRBJ1-1; tentative D call: TRBD1 (6 bases). The CDR3 has 13 amino acids. The germline V and J ends were trimmed by 5 bases and 1 base, with 11 bases remaining between them. The germline V gene has CDR1 SQVTM and CDR2 ANQGSEA. CDR3 residues: CSVQRGGNTEAFF. In DNA form, the CDR3 reads TGCAGCGTTCAAAGGGGGGGGAACACTGAAGCTTTCTTT.

The V gene is TRBV30, the J gene TRBJ2-3; the D is unclear. The germline V and J ends were trimmed by 1 base and 0 bases, with 5 bases remaining between them. Germline loops: CDR1 GTSNPN, CDR2 SVGIG (reference sequence). The CDR3 has 13 residues. CDR3 nucleotides: TGTGCCTGGAGTGGTGGCAGCACAGATACGCAGTATTTT. Translated, it gives CAWSGGSTDTQYF. The full variable domain, completed using reference TRBV30 and TRBJ2-3, is SQTIHQWPATLVQPVGSPLSLECTVEGTSNPNLYWYRQAAGRGLQLLFYSVGIGQISSEVPQNLSASRPQDRQFILSSKKLLLSDSGFYLCAWSGGSTDTQYFGPGTRLTVL.

In this sample, this clone turned up once. The rearrangement uses TRBV7-3 and TRBJ2-3, with 10 positions matching TRBD2. Germline trimming cut 0 bases from V and 5 bases from J; bases unmatched to any gene: 2. The CDR3 sequence is 15 residues long. Per germline, CDR1 SGHTA and CDR2 FQGTGA. CDR3 nucleotide sequence: TGTGCCAGCAGCTTAACCCTAGCGGGGGTAGATACGCAGTATTTT. Translating gives CASSLTLAGVDTQYF.

The table lists this clone with a few counts. The gene calls are TRBV7-9 and TRBJ1-5; 8 bases agree with TRBD1. The V and J ends lost 5 bases and 0 bases, in that order; junction bases with no gene match: 9. The germline CDR1 and CDR2 sequences are SEHNR and FQNEAQ (reference sequence). The CDR3 has 17 amino acids. For the CDR3, the DNA is TGTGCCAGCAGCGCCGACAGGGGTGGCCTTAGCAATCAGCCCCAGCATTTT. As protein: CASSADRGGLSNQPQHF. The full variable domain, completed using reference TRBV7-9 and TRBJ1-5, is DTGVSQNPRHKITKRGQNVTFRCDPISEHNRLYWYRQTLGQGPEFLTYFQNEAQLEKSRLLSDRFSAERPKGSFSTLEIQRTEQGDSAMYLCASSADRGGLSNQPQHFGDGTRLSIL.

This clone appeared once. The gene calls are TRBV5-1 and TRBJ1-2; D remains ambiguous. The CDR3 sequence is 14 residues long. The ends were cut back, 0 bases at V and 0 bases at J, with 6 bases in the middle. In germline, CDR1 is SGHRS, CDR2 YFSETQ. DNA of the CDR3: TGCGCCAGCAGCTTGGCAGATTCTAACTATGGCTACACCTTC. Protein: CASSLADSNYGYTF.

V is TRBV19 and J is TRBJ1-2; 8 bases are shared with TRBD1. Germline V CDR1 and CDR2: LNHDA, SQIVND (reference sequence). Trimming at V came to 5 bases and at J to 7 bases, leaving 6 bases not matched to a gene. The CDR3 is 13 residues long. The CDR3 here is CASSLVTGVGYTF. Written as DNA, the CDR3 is TGTGCCAGTAGTTTGGTGACAGGGGTTGGCTACACCTTC.

This chain joins TRBV18 and TRBJ1-2, with 11 positions matching TRBD1. The CDR3 consists of 14 residues. V lost 3 bases and J lost 7; bases outside the gene matches: 4. Germline V gene lookup returns CDR1 KGHSH and CDR2 LQKENI. The CDR3 reads CASSPGQGGVGYTF. CDR3 nucleotide sequence: TGTGCCAGCTCACCGGGACAGGGGGGAGTTGGCTACACCTTC.

This clone has only one observation. V is TRBV5-1 and J is TRBJ1-1; D perhaps matches TRBD1 (5 bases). The CDR3 contains 13 residues. CDR1 SGHRS and CDR2 YFSETQ come from the germline V gene. Trimming stripped 4 bases from V and 6 bases from J, with 13 bases between. The CDR3 is CASSNAGQAEAFF. Written as DNA, the CDR3 is TGCGCCAGCAGCAACGCAGGACAAGCTGAAGCTTTCTTT.

This clone has a single count. The rearrangement joins TRBV18 to TRBJ1-2; 8 bases match TRBD1. V shed 6 bases, J shed 0 bases, and the junction held 6 bases outside the gene matches. The CDR3 sequence is 15 residues long. Germline V lookup: CDR1 KGHSH, CDR2 LQKENI. CDR3 loop: CASSQGARANYGYTF. The DNA for the CDR3 is TGTGCCAGCTCTCAGGGGGCCAGAGCTAACTATGGCTACACCTTC.

This rearrangement joins TRBV5-1 to TRBJ2-7, with D tentatively TRBD2 (6 bases). CDR3 length: 18 residues. Trimming stripped 5 bases from V and 2 bases from J, with 26 bases between. Germline CDR1 reads SGHRS; CDR2 reads YFSETQ. The CDR3 loop reads CASRDWDGLLALPYEQYF. CDR3 DNA: TGCGCCAGCAGGGATTGGGACGGGCTACTAGCCCTCCCCTACGAGCAGTACTTC.

Only one count was recorded for this clone. The rearrangement uses TRBV18 and TRBJ2-3; perhaps TRBD2 as D (5 bases). Germline V lookup: CDR1 KGHSH, CDR2 LQKENI. V was shortened by 2 bases and J by 4 bases, with 13 bases between the two germline ends. CDR3 length: 15 residues. The CDR3, as DNA: TGTGCCAGCTCACCAGCTAAACTAGGCCCAGATACGCAGTATTTT. Its translation: CASSPAKLGPDTQYF. The full variable domain, its missing parts supplied by reference TRBV18 and TRBJ2-3, is NAGVMQNPRHLVRRRGQEARLRCSPMKGHSHVYWYRQLPEEGLKFMVYLQKENIIDESGMPKERFSAEFPKEGPSILRIQQVVRGDSAAYFCASSPAKLGPDTQYFGPGTRLTVL.

The genes are TRBV5-5 and TRBJ2-5; tentative D call: TRBD1 (6 bases). The length of the CDR3 is 14 residues. The germline V and J ends were trimmed by 2 bases and 3 bases, with 11 bases remaining between them. CDR1 is SGHKS and CDR2 is YYEKEE in the germline V gene (reference sequence). The CDR3 region is CASSFGTTKETQYF. CDR3 coding DNA: TGTGCCAGCAGCTTCGGGACAACTAAAGAGACCCAGTACTTC.

The V and J genes are TRBV4-1 and TRBJ1-5; TRBD1 might be the D (5 bases). CDR1 and CDR2 (germline): MGHRA, YSYEKL. The CDR3 loop spans 16 amino acids. Deletions cut 0 bases from V and 2 bases from J, with 11 bases between. The CDR3 DNA sequence: TGCGCCAGCAGCCAAGAAAGGGGTAGTGGCAATCAGCCCCAGCATTTT. Translation: CASSQERGSGNQPQHF.

This clone was observed a single time. The gene calls are TRBV11-3 and TRBJ2-3, with 9 bases fitting TRBD2. The CDR3 is 17 amino acids. Germline V gene lookup returns CDR1 SGHNT and CDR2 YENEEA. The V segment lost 1 base and the J segment 3 bases; nucleotides outside the gene matches: 8. CDR3 bases: TGTGCCAGCAGCTTAGGCAGTAGCACTAGCGGGACAGATACGCAGTATTTT. It specifies CASSLGSSTSGTDTQYF.

The CDR3 sequence is CASNGPNQPQHF. The CDR3 DNA is TGTGCCAGCAACGGTCCGAATCAGCCCCAGCATTTT. The gene calls are TRBV6-6 and TRBJ1-5; D uncertain. The CDR3 is 12 residues long. CDR1 is MNHNY, CDR2 SVGAGI, per germline (reference sequence). V was shortened by 7 bases and J by 4 bases, with 8 bases between the two germline ends.